Reported below is one T cell receptor (beta chain). Antigen: not known. This sample stems from a study of cytomegalovirus exposure and HLA in healthy donors. Broader study findings: An Asian-associated ancestry cluster reportedly showed fewer N-insertions than the roughly 600-donor mean in a later analysis. Productive status was seen about 87% or about 30% of the time for most TCR beta V segments in an earlier analysis. Later on, an analysis tied 15,000 to 20,000 TCR beta sequences to HLA alleles at 0.05 false discovery rate. CMV serostatus was the sole immune exposure information available.

The germline V gene encodes CDR1 GTSNPN and CDR2 SVGIG (reference sequence). The CDR3 is 12 amino acids. V was pared by 4 bases and J by 3 bases, with 8 bases between. PCR used 60 Vbeta primers and 13 Jbeta primers. Measured with immunoSEQ multiplex PCR; TCRdb has only the in-frame clones, and not every one. The sample holds 140,000 to 150,000 clones; 60% to 85% are singletons and the top ten take approximately 6.9%. The V call is TRBV30, the J call TRBJ2-3; no definite D call. This receptor was taken from a woman in her thirties or forties in good health and CMV-seropositive. The sample comprised PBMCs. The DNA for the CDR3 is TGTGCCTGGAACATACGAACAGATACGCAGTATTTT. Its translation is CAWNIRTDTQYF.